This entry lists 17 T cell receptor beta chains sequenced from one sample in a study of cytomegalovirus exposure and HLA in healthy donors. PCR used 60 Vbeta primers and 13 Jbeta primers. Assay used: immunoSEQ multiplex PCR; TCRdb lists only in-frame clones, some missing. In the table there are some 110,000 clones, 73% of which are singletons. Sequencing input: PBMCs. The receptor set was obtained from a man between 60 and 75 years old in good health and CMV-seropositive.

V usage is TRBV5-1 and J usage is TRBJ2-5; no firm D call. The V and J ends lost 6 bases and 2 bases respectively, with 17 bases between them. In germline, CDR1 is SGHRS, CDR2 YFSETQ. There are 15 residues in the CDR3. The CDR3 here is CASTSGLSSQETQYF. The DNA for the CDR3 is TGCGCCAGCACCTCCGGGTTGAGTTCACAAGAGACCCAGTACTTC.

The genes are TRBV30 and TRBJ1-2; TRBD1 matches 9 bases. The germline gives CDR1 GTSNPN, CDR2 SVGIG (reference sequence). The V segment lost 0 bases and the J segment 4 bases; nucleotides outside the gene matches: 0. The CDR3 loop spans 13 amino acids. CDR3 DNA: TGTGCCTGGAGTGTGGGACAGGGCTATGGCTACACCTTC. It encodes CAWSVGQGYGYTF.

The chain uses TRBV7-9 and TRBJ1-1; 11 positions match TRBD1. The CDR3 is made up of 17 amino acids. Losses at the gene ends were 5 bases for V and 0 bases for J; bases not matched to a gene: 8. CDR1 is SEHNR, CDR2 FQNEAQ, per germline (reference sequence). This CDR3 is CASSTGTGGGMNTEAFF. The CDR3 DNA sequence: TGTGCCAGCAGCACCGGGACAGGGGGTGGGATGAACACTGAAGCTTTCTTT.

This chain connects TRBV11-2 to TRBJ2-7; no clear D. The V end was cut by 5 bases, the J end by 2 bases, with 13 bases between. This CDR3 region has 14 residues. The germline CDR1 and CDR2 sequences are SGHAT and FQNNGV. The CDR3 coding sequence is TGTGCCAGCAGCCTACGATCGGGTCCCTACGAGCAGTACTTC. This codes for CASSLRSGPYEQYF.

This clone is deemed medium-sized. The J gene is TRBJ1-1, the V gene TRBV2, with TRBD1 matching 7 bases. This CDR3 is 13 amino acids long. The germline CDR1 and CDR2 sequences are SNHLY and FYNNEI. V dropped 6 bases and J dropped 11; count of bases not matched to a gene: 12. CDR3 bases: TGTGCCAGCAGCTCCGACAGGGAACGTGACGCTTTCTTT. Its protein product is CASSSDRERDAFF.

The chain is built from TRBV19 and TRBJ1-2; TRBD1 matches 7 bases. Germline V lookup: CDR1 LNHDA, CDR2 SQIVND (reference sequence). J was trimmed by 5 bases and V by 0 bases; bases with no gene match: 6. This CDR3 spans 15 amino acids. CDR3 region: CASSIDPTGRYGYTF. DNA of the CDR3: TGTGCCAGTAGTATAGACCCGACAGGGAGGTATGGCTACACCTTC.

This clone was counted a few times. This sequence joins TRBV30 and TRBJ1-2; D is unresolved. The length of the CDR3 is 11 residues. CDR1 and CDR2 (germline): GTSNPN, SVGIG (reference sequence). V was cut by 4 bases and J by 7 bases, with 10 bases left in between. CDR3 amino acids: CAWKTGGGYTF. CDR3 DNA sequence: TGTGCCTGGAAGACGGGAGGTGGCTACACCTTC.

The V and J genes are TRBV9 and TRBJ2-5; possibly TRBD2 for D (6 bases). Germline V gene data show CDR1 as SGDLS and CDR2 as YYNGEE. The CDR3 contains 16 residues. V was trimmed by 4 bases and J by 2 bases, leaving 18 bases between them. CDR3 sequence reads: CASSPLGGYLQETQYF. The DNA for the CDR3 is TGTGCCAGCAGCCCCTTGGGGGGATACCTTCAAGAGACCCAGTACTTC.

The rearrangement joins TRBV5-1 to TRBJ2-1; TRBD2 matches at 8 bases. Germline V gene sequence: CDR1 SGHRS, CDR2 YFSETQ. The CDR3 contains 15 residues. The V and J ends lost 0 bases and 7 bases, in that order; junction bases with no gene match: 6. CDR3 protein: CASSLDGGARNEQFF. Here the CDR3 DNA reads TGCGCCAGCAGCTTGGACGGGGGGGCCCGGAATGAGCAGTTCTTC.

In DNA form, the CDR3 reads TGCAGTGCTAGAGGGGGGCATGAGCAGTTCTTC. It encodes CSARGGHEQFF. The V call is TRBV20-1, the J call TRBJ2-1; possible D gene TRBD1, 6 bases. With 1 base removed from V and 8 bases from J, the gap between germline ends came to 6 bases. The germline V gene encodes CDR1 DFQATT and CDR2 SNEGSKA (reference sequence). The CDR3 is 11 amino acids.

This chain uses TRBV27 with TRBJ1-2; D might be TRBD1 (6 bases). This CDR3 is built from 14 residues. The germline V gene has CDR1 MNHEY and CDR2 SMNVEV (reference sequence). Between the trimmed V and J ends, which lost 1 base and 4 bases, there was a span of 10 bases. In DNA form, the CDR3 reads TGTGCCAGCAGTTTATATCGCAGGGGCTATGGCTACACCTTC. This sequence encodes CASSLYRRGYGYTF.

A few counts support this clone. The DNA of the CDR3 is TGTGCCAGCAGCTTATACATGGAGACCCAGTACTTC. This sequence encodes CASSLYMETQYF. The rearrangement links TRBV7-2 to TRBJ2-5, with D unclear. Trimming stripped 2 bases from V and 5 bases from J, with 6 bases between. The CDR3 covers 12 residues. CDR1 SGHTA and CDR2 FQGNSA come from the germline V gene.

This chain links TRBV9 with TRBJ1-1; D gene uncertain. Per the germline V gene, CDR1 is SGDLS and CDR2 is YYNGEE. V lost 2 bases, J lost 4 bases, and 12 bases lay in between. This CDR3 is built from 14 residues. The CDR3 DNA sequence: TGTGCCAGCAGCGTCGATGGAGGGCGCACTGAAGCTTTCTTT. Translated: CASSVDGGRTEAFF.

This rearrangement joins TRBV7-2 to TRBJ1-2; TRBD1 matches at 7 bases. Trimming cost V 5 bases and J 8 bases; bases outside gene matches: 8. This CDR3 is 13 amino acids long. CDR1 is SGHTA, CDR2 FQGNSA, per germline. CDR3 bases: TGTGCCAGCAGCCCCCAACTGACAGGGGGCTACACCTTC. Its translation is CASSPQLTGGYTF.

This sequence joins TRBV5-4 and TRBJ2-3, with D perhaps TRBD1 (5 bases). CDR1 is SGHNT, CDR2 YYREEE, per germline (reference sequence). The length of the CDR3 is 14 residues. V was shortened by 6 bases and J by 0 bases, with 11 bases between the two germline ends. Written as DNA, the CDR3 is TGTGCCAGCAAGGGGTTCGCTAGCACAGATACGCAGTATTTT. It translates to CASKGFASTDTQYF.

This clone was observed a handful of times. CDR3 region: CASSGLRTANYGYTF. The CDR3 DNA follows: TGTGCCAGCAGCGGCCTTCGGACAGCTAACTATGGCTACACCTTC. The chain employs TRBV9 and TRBJ1-2; possible D gene TRBD1, 6 bases. Germline-derived CDR1 and CDR2 are SGDLS and YYNGEE. CDR3 length: 15 residues. V lost 3 bases and J 0 bases, leaving 12 bases between the germline ends.

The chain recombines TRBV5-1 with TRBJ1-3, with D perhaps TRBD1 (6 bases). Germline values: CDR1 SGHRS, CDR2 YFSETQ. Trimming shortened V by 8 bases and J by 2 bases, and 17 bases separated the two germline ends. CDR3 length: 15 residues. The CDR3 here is CASKDATGTGNTIYF. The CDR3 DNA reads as TGCGCCAGTAAAGATGCAACAGGGACTGGAAACACCATATATTTT.